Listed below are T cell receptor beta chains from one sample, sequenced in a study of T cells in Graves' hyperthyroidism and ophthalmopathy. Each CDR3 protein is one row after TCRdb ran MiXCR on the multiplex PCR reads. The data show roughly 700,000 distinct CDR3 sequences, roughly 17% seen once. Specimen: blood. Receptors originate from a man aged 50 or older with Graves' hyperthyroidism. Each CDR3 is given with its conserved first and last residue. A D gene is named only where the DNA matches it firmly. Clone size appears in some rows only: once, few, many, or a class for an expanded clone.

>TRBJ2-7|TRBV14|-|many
CASSPGLSGYEQYF
TGTGCCAGCAGCCCTGGGCTGAGCGGGTACGAGCAGTACTTC
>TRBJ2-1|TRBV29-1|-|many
CSAFFGPHPGEQFF
TGCAGCGCGTTCTTTGGACCCCATCCGGGTGAGCAGTTCTTC
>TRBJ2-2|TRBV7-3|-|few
CASSLDANTGELFF
TGTGCCAGCAGCTTGGACGCGAACACCGGGGAGCTGTTTTTT
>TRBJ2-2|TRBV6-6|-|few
CASSYRPPGGGTGELFF
TGTGCCAGCAGTTACCGTCCCCCGGGGGGCGGCACCGGGGAGCTGTTTTTT
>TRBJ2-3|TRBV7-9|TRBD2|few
CASSRTGLAADTQYF
TGTGCCAGCAGTCGTACGGGACTAGCAGCGGATACGCAGTATTTT
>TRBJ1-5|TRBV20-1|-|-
CSATRAGNQPQHF
TGCAGTGCTACCAGGGCGGGCAATCAGCCCCAGCATTTT
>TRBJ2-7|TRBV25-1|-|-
CATSLRDLNEQYF
TGTGCCACTTCGCTTCGAGACTTAAACGAGCAGTACTTC
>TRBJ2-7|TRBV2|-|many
CASSEEGTIEQYF
TGTGCCAGCAGTGAAGAGGGGACGATCGAGCAGTACTTC
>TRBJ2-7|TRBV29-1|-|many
CSVGKVDRGLFEQYF
TGCAGCGTGGGAAAAGTGGACAGAGGGTTGTTCGAGCAGTACTTC
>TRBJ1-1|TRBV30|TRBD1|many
CAWSPRPRDRGRNTEAFF
TGTGCCTGGAGTCCCCGTCCCCGGGACAGGGGGCGGAACACTGAAGCTTTCTTT
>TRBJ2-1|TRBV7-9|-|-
CASSLTQSSYNEQFF
TGTGCCAGCAGCCTAACTCAGAGCTCCTACAATGAGCAGTTCTTC
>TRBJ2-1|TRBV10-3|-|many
CAISESGESYNEQFF
TGTGCCATCAGTGAGTCGGGGGAGTCCTACAATGAGCAGTTCTTC
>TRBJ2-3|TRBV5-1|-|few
CASSYRERRGTDTQYF
TGCGCCAGCAGCTACCGTGAGCGGAGAGGCACAGATACGCAGTATTTT
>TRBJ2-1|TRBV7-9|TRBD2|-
CVSSLGTSGYNEQFF
TGTGTCAGCAGCCTAGGGACTAGCGGTTACAATGAGCAGTTCTTC
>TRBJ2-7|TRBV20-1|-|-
CSARVDTSSYEQYF
TGCAGTGCTAGAGTTGACACGAGCTCCTACGAGCAGTACTTC